The rows below give T cell receptor beta chains drawn from one sample of a study of cytomegalovirus exposure and HLA in healthy donors. TCRdb's table, derived via immunoSEQ multiplex PCR, lists solely in-frame clones and lacks some. Of about 160,000 clones listed, 95% to 97% were seen once; the top ten hold about 0.94%. Sequencing was done on a sample of PBMCs. The receptors were sampled from a woman aged 18-35 years in good health and CMV-seronegative. Both conserved end residues are part of each CDR3. Fields, in order: V gene, J gene, CDR3 protein.

v_call: TRBV4-2; j_call: TRBJ1-1; cdr3_aa: CASSQDGTGYTEAFF
v_call: TRBV2; j_call: TRBJ2-2; cdr3_aa: CAGGQGATRNTGELFF
v_call: TRBV9; j_call: TRBJ1-1; cdr3_aa: CASSPSTANTEAFF
v_call: TRBV4-3; j_call: TRBJ2-7; cdr3_aa: CASSQVMLAEQYF
v_call: TRBV6-5; j_call: TRBJ1-2; cdr3_aa: CASSTGTGNYGYTF
v_call: TRBV4-3; j_call: TRBJ2-5; cdr3_aa: CASSQDPPGLAQETQYF
v_call: TRBV7-3; j_call: TRBJ2-2; cdr3_aa: CASSLTGGDAGELFF
v_call: TRBV9; j_call: TRBJ2-1; cdr3_aa: CASSVDTNGYNEQFF
v_call: TRBV21-1; j_call: TRBJ2-1; cdr3_aa: CASSKSRTSRGSYNEQFF
v_call: TRBV11-2; j_call: TRBJ2-7; cdr3_aa: CASSFTGYSYEQYF
v_call: TRBV4-3; j_call: TRBJ2-1; cdr3_aa: CASSPGTSGGVEQFF
v_call: TRBV5-1; j_call: TRBJ2-7; cdr3_aa: CASKQGEVHEQYF
v_call: TRBV6-4; j_call: TRBJ2-3; cdr3_aa: CASSDSGVSGIRTDTQYF
v_call: TRBV6-1; j_call: TRBJ2-1; cdr3_aa: CASSAVSGGLSSYNEQFF
v_call: TRBV4-3; j_call: TRBJ1-4; cdr3_aa: CASSHSPGQGERKLFF
v_call: TRBV10-3; j_call: TRBJ2-1; cdr3_aa: CAISELAGSQGEQFF
v_call: TRBV7-2; j_call: TRBJ1-2; cdr3_aa: CASSQIGGAGRGYTF
v_call: TRBV23-1; j_call: TRBJ2-2; cdr3_aa: CASSHPLSGQGAPTGELFF
v_call: TRBV30; j_call: TRBJ1-2; cdr3_aa: CAWSPRSVRYGYTF
v_call: TRBV7-6; j_call: TRBJ2-7; cdr3_aa: CASSFGAGGPGEQYF
v_call: TRBV11-1; j_call: TRBJ2-1; cdr3_aa: CASSPTRVHEQFF
v_call: TRBV5-1; j_call: TRBJ1-3; cdr3_aa: CASSSYEGQFSGNTIYF
v_call: TRBV4-3; j_call: TRBJ1-3; cdr3_aa: CASSQRDSSGNTIYF
v_call: TRBV9; j_call: TRBJ1-4; cdr3_aa: CASSPTSGGGNEKLFF
v_call: TRBV5-1; j_call: TRBJ2-1; cdr3_aa: CASSSAGLPSYNEQFF
v_call: TRBV5-1; j_call: TRBJ2-7; cdr3_aa: CASSLSAGYEQYF
v_call: TRBV5-4; j_call: TRBJ2-3; cdr3_aa: CASSLDSPDTQYF
v_call: TRBV18; j_call: TRBJ1-1; cdr3_aa: CASSPPGVTEAFF
v_call: TRBV5-6; j_call: TRBJ2-5; cdr3_aa: CASSLFRQETQYF
v_call: TRBV4-1; j_call: TRBJ2-1; cdr3_aa: CASSQSTSGGLYYNEQFF
v_call: TRBV10-3; j_call: TRBJ2-5; cdr3_aa: CAISVTSGAQETQYF
v_call: TRBV7-3; j_call: TRBJ2-3; cdr3_aa: CASSLKGPGEGTDTQYF
v_call: TRBV30; j_call: TRBJ1-2; cdr3_aa: CAWSRGVSMFYGYTF
v_call: TRBV5-4; j_call: TRBJ2-5; cdr3_aa: CASSKLGLAEETQYF
v_call: TRBV19; j_call: TRBJ1-2; cdr3_aa: CASSITGGGYGYTF
v_call: TRBV6-5; j_call: TRBJ1-4; cdr3_aa: CASSYSTGTNEKLFF
v_call: TRBV5-4; j_call: TRBJ1-2; cdr3_aa: CASSRNSGGVRYGYTF
v_call: TRBV7-2; j_call: TRBJ2-6; cdr3_aa: CASSFRAGESGANVLTF
v_call: TRBV5-1; j_call: TRBJ2-7; cdr3_aa: CASSRAQEGYEQYF